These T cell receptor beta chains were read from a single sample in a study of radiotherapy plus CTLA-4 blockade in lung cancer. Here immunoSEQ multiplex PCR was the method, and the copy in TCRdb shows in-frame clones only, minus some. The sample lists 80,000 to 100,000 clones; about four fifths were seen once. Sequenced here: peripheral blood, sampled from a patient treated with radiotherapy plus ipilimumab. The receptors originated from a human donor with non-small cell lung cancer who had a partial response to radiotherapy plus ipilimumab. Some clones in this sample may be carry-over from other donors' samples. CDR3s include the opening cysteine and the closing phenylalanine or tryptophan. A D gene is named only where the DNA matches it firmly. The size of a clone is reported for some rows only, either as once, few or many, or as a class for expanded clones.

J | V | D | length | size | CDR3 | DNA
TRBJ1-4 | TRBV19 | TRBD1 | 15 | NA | CASSRTGGLYEKLFF | TGTGCCAGTAGCAGGACAGGGGGCCTTTATGAAAAACTGTTTTTT
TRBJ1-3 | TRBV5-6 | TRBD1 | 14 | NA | CASSPDRVGNTIYF | TGTGCCAGCAGCCCGGACAGGGTTGGAAACACCATATATTTT
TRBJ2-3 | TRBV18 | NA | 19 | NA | CASSPRNEFAGSSTDTQYF | TGTGCCAGCTCACCACGCAACGAATTCGCGGGGAGCAGCACAGATACGCAGTATTTT
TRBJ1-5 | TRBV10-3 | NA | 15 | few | CAAKQGQGRNQPQHF | TGTGCCGCCAAGCAGGGGCAGGGGCGCAATCAGCCCCAGCATTTT
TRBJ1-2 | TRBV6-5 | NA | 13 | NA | CASSFNRVEGYTF | TGTGCCAGCAGTTTTAACAGGGTGGAAGGCTACACCTTC
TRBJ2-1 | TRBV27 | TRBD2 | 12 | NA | CASSSLAGAEFF | TGTGCCAGCAGTTCCCTAGCGGGAGCTGAGTTCTTC
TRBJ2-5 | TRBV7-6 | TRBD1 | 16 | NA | CASSLGVGGHGETQYF | TGTGCCAGCAGCTTAGGAGTAGGGGGCCATGGAGAGACCCAGTACTTC
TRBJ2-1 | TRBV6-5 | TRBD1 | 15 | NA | CASKNRDRAPNEQFF | TGTGCCAGCAAGAACCGGGACAGGGCCCCCAATGAGCAGTTCTTC
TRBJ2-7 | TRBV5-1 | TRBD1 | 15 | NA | CASSGGTGGSYEQYF | TGCGCCAGCAGCGGGGGGACAGGGGGTTCCTACGAGCAGTACTTC
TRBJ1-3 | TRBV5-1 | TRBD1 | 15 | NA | CASSQDRGHGNTIYF | TGCGCCAGCAGCCAGGACAGGGGTCATGGAAACACCATATATTTT
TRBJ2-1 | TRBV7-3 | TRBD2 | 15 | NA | CASSSGRGSYNEQFF | TGTGCCAGCAGCTCGGGGCGGGGGTCTTACAATGAGCAGTTCTTC
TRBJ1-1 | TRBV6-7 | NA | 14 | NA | CASSINRVNTEAFF | TGTGCCAGCAGCATAAACAGGGTGAACACTGAAGCTTTCTTT
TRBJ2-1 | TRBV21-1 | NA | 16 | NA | CASSDLPWGRSNEQFF | TGTGCCAGCAGCGACCTACCATGGGGCAGGTCCAATGAGCAGTTCTTC
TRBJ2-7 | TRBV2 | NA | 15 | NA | CASSGGAYSQIEQYF | TGTGCCAGCAGCGGCGGTGCCTATTCGCAGATCGAGCAGTACTTC
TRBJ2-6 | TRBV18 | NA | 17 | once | CASSPIGSGSGANVLTF | TGTGCCAGCTCACCAATCGGCTCGGGTTCTGGGGCCAACGTCCTGACTTTC
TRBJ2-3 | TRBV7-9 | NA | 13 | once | CASSVWATDTQYF | TGTGCCAGCAGTGTGTGGGCTACAGATACGCAGTATTTT
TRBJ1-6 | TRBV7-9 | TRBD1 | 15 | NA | CASTRQGAGYSPLHF | TGTGCCAGCACACGACAGGGGGCAGGATATTCACCCCTCCACTTT
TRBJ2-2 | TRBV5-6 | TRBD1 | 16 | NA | CASRSPGGALTGELFF | TGTGCCAGCAGGTCCCCAGGGGGAGCTCTTACCGGGGAGCTGTTTTTT
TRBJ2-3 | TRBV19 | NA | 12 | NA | CASSPHTDTQYF | TGTGCCAGTAGTCCCCACACAGATACGCAGTATTTT
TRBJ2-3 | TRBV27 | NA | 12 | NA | CASSLRAGTQYF | TGTGCCAGCAGCCTTCGAGCCGGTACGCAGTATTTT
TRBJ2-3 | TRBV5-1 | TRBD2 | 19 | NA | CASSSGLAGGQPVTDTQYF | TGCGCCAGCAGCTCAGGACTAGCGGGAGGACAGCCGGTTACAGATACGCAGTATTTT
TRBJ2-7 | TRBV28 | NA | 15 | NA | CASSPLGGTLYEQYF | TGTGCCAGCAGTCCTCTTGGGGGGACCCTCTACGAGCAGTACTTC
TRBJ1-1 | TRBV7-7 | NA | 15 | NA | CASSLVRGMNTEAFF | TGTGCCAGCAGCTTAGTCAGGGGCATGAACACTGAAGCTTTCTTT
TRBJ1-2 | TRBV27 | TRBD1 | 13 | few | CASSLLQGVGYTF | TGTGCCAGCAGTTTATTACAGGGGGTTGGCTACACCTTC
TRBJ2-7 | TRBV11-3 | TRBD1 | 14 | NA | CATGQAGSSYEQYF | TGTGCCACCGGACAGGCTGGGAGCTCCTACGAGCAGTACTTC
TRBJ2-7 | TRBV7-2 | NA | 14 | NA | CASSLDVSSYEQYF | TGTGCCAGCAGCTTAGATGTGAGCTCCTACGAGCAGTACTTC
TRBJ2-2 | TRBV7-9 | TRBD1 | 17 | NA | CASSRGGAPRYTGELFF | TGTGCCAGCAGCAGAGGGGGCGCCCCGCGTTACACCGGGGAGCTGTTTTTT
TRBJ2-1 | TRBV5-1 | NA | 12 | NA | CAASGDGNEQFF | TGCGCCGCTTCCGGAGACGGCAATGAGCAGTTCTTC
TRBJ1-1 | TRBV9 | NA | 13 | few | CASSAFTTGEAFF | TGTGCCAGCAGCGCCTTTACGACAGGTGAAGCTTTCTTT
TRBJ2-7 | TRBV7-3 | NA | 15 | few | CASSLGGGREYEQYF | TGTGCCAGCAGCTTAGGTGGGGGCAGAGAATACGAGCAGTACTTC
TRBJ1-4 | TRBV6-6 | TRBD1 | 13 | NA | CASSGGQAEKLFF | TGTGCCAGCAGCGGGGGACAGGCTGAAAAACTGTTTTTT
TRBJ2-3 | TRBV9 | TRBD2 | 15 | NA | CASSGGTKATDTQYF | TGTGCCAGCAGCGGTGGGACTAAGGCGACAGATACGCAGTATTTT
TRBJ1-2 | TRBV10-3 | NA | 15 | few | CAISESLAESYGYTF | TGTGCCATCAGTGAGTCGTTGGCAGAAAGCTATGGCTACACCTTC
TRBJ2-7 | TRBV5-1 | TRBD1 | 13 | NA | CASSLQGAYEQYF | TGCGCCAGCAGCTTACAGGGGGCCTACGAGCAGTACTTC
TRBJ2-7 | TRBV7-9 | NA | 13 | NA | CASSFISGVEQYF | TGTGCCAGCAGCTTTATTTCGGGGGTCGAGCAGTACTTC
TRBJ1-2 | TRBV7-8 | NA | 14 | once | CASSLSGINYGYTF | TGTGCCAGCAGCTTATCCGGGATCAACTATGGCTACACCTTC
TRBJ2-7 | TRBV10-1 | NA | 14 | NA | CASSPSGGPYEQYF | TGCGCCAGCAGTCCGAGCGGTGGACCCTACGAGCAGTACTTC
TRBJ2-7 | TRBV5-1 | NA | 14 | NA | CASSLEGVAREQYF | TGCGCCAGCAGCTTGGAAGGGGTAGCTCGGGAGCAGTACTTC
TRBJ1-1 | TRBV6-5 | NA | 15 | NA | CASHSSGRGATEAFF | TGTGCCAGCCATTCGTCGGGCAGGGGAGCCACTGAAGCTTTCTTT
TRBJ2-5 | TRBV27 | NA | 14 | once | CASRKAGIQETQYF | TGTGCCAGCAGGAAAGCAGGGATCCAAGAGACCCAGTACTTC
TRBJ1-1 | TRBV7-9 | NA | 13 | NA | CASSFSGNTEAFF | TGTGCCAGCAGCTTTTCAGGGAACACTGAAGCTTTCTTT
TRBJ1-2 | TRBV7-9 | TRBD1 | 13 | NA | CASSSDRVGGYTF | TGTGCCAGCAGCTCGGACAGGGTGGGGGGCTACACCTTC
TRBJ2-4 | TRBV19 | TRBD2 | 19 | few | CASSPGLLKVGYAKNIQYF | TGTGCCAGTAGTCCGGGACTACTGAAGGTGGGTTATGCCAAAAACATTCAGTACTTC
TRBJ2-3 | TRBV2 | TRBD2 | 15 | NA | CASSEQRGGTDTQYF | TGTGCCAGCAGTGAGCAGCGGGGGGGTACAGATACGCAGTATTTT
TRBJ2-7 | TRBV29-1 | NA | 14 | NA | CSVEVGARVSEQYF | TGCAGCGTTGAAGTGGGGGCGCGGGTGAGCGAGCAGTACTTC
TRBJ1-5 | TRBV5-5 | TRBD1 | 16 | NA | CASSLSGGLSNQPQHF | TGTGCCAGCAGCTTGTCAGGGGGTTTAAGCAATCAGCCCCAGCATTTT
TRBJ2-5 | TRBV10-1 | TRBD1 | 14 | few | CASSEGTGAETQYF | TGCGCCAGCAGTGAGGGAACAGGGGCAGAGACCCAGTACTTC
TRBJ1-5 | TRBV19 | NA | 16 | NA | CASRIAGSMSNQPQHF | TGTGCCAGCCGCATTGCAGGGTCTATGAGCAATCAGCCCCAGCATTTT
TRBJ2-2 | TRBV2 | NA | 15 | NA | CASTKEAGRTGELFF | TGTGCCAGCACCAAGGAGGCAGGGAGGACCGGGGAGCTGTTTTTT
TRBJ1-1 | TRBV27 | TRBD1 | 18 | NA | CASRKGTGTGSFGTEAFF | TGTGCCAGCAGGAAAGGCACCGGGACAGGGAGTTTCGGTACTGAAGCTTTCTTT
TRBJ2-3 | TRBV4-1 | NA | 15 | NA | CASSRAWLAADTQYF | TGCGCCAGCAGCCGAGCGTGGCTAGCAGCAGATACGCAGTATTTT
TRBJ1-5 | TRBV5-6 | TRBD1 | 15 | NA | CASSLGTGANQPQHF | TGTGCCAGCAGCTTGGGGACAGGGGCTAATCAGCCCCAGCATTTT